This passage covers 18 T cell receptor beta chains from one sample sequenced in a study of cytomegalovirus exposure and HLA in healthy donors. TCRdb's copy holds only in-frame clones and misses some; the assay was immunoSEQ multiplex PCR. Of about 47,000 clones in the sample, approximately 90% were seen once. The sample was PBMCs. The receptors shown here come from a man between 18 and 29 years old in good health and CMV-seronegative.

The CDR3 loop reads CAIGGRKSAYEQYF. For the CDR3, the DNA is TGTGCCATCGGAGGTAGAAAGTCCGCCTACGAGCAGTACTTC. The chain carries TRBV10-3 and TRBJ2-7; TRBD2 is a possible D gene (5 bases). The CDR3 has 14 amino acids. Per the germline V gene, CDR1 is ENHRY and CDR2 is SYGVKD. V was pared by 8 bases and J by 2 bases, with 16 bases between.

The chain combines TRBV19 with TRBJ2-2; the match to TRBD2 covers 8 bases. The germline V gene has CDR1 LNHDA and CDR2 SQIVND (reference sequence). The CDR3 totals 15 residues. V was clipped by 3 bases and J by 7 bases; unmatched bases: 7. CDR3 protein: CASSMAGGAGGELFF. CDR3 sequence (DNA): TGTGCCAGTAGTATGGCGGGGGGCGCAGGCGGGGAGCTGTTTTTT.

The chain links TRBV11-2 to TRBJ2-5; the match to TRBD1 covers 9 bases. Germline values: CDR1 SGHAT, CDR2 FQNNGV. This CDR3 contains 15 residues. Unmatched junction bases numbered 6, after V lost 5 bases and J lost 2 bases. CDR3 nucleotides: TGTGCCAGCAGCCCCGGGACAGGGCCTCAAGAGACCCAGTACTTC. Protein product: CASSPGTGPQETQYF.

The rearrangement uses TRBV4-3 and TRBJ1-1, with TRBD1 as a possible D gene (6 bases). This CDR3 has 13 residues. In germline, CDR1 is LGHNA, CDR2 YSLEER. Trimming removed 3 bases at V and 2 bases at J, with 7 bases between. The CDR3 DNA reads as TGCGCCAGCAGCCAGGACAGAAACACTGAAGCTTTCTTT. Its protein is CASSQDRNTEAFF.

CDR3 amino acids: CASSLQTSGSRYNEQFF. CDR3 in DNA: TGTGCCAGTAGTCTCCAGACTAGCGGGAGTCGCTACAATGAGCAGTTCTTC. The V gene is TRBV19, the J gene TRBJ2-1, with TRBD2 matching over 12 bases. The CDR3 runs 17 residues. Germline CDR1 LNHDA, CDR2 SQIVND (reference sequence). Trimming at V came to 5 bases and at J to 3 bases, leaving 8 bases not matched to a gene.

This chain links TRBV5-8 with TRBJ2-5; D may be TRBD1 (6 bases). Trimming took off 2 bases at V and 4 bases at J, with 9 bases between the two ends. This CDR3 has 13 amino acids. Germline-derived CDR1 and CDR2 are SGHTS and YDEGEE. Here the CDR3 reads CASSLQGPETQYF. In nucleotides, the CDR3 is TGTGCCAGCAGCTTACAGGGTCCAGAGACCCAGTACTTC.

V and J are TRBV11-2 and TRBJ2-1; a possible D gene is TRBD2 (6 bases). CDR3 size: 14 residues. Germline-derived CDR1 and CDR2 are SGHAT and FQNNGV. Trimming shortened V by 0 bases and J by 8 bases, and 11 bases separated the two germline ends. The CDR3 is CASSLDRASDEQFF. CDR3 coding DNA: TGTGCCAGCAGCTTAGATAGGGCTAGCGATGAGCAGTTCTTC. The whole variable domain, filled in from reference TRBV11-2 and TRBJ2-1, reads EAGVAQSPRYKIIEKRQSVAFWCNPISGHATLYWYQQILGQGPKLLIQFQNNGVVDDSQLPKDRFSAERLKGVDSTLKIQPAKLEDSAVYLCASSLDRASDEQFFGPGTRLTVL.

The chain links TRBV29-1 to TRBJ1-1; tentative D call: TRBD1 (5 bases). V was cut by 3 bases and J by 4 bases, with 9 bases left in between. Germline V gives CDR1 SQVTM, CDR2 ANQGSEA. The CDR3 totals 12 residues. The chain's CDR3 is CSVDRAATEAFF. CDR3 sequence (DNA): TGCAGCGTTGACAGGGCAGCCACTGAAGCTTTCTTT.

The V call is TRBV4-3, the J call TRBJ2-3; tentatively, D is TRBD2 (7 bases). The CDR3 extends over 17 amino acids. Germline lookup yields CDR1 LGHNA and CDR2 YSLEER. V gave up 0 bases and J gave up 0 bases, with 13 bases separating them. This chain's CDR3 is CASSQDWGGTSTDTQYF. The CDR3 DNA reads TGCGCCAGCAGCCAAGATTGGGGGGGCACTAGCACAGATACGCAGTATTTT.

The chain carries TRBV11-1 and TRBJ2-7; D is perhaps TRBD2 (5 bases). Germline CDR1 SGHAT, CDR2 FQDESV (reference sequence). V lost 2 bases and J 0 bases, leaving 8 bases between the germline ends. This CDR3 is 14 amino acids long. The CDR3 protein is CASSLRGYSYEQYF. The CDR3 region has the DNA TGTGCCAGCAGCTTACGCGGGTACTCCTACGAGCAGTACTTC.

The V gene is TRBV10-3, the J gene TRBJ2-7, with 10 bases lining up with TRBD1. Germline CDR1 is ENHRY and CDR2 is SYGVKD. This CDR3 is 16 amino acids long. V lost 3 bases and J lost 1; bases outside the gene matches: 6. Here the CDR3 reads CAISDEDRGLSYEQYF. As DNA, the CDR3 is TGTGCCATCAGTGACGAAGACAGGGGGCTTTCCTACGAGCAGTACTTC.

The rearrangement uses TRBV11-3 and TRBJ2-2; 8 nucleotides align to TRBD2. CDR3 size: 18 residues. J lost 1 base, V lost 5 bases, and 12 bases had no gene match. Germline CDR1 SGHNT, CDR2 YENEEA. The chain's CDR3 is CASSQSLLAGGNTGELFF. As DNA, the CDR3 is TGTGCCAGCAGCCAAAGCCTCTTGGCGGGGGGGAACACCGGGGAGCTGTTTTTT.

This chain uses TRBV29-1 with TRBJ2-5; TRBD1 is a possible D gene (5 bases). CDR3 length: 14 residues. Per the germline V gene, CDR1 is SQVTM and CDR2 is ANQGSEA. V lost 1 base, J lost 5 bases, and 14 bases lay in between. In DNA, the CDR3 is TGCAGCGTTGAAGGGTGGACATCCCGGGAGACCCAGTACTTC. This sequence encodes CSVEGWTSRETQYF. Using reference TRBV29-1 and TRBJ2-5 for the parts outside the CDR3, the full variable domain is SAVISQKPSRDICQRGTSLTIQCQVDSQVTMMFWYRQQPGQSLTLIATANQGSEATYESGFVIDKFPISRPNLTFSTLTVSNMSPEDSSIYLCSVEGWTSRETQYFGPGTRLLVL.

V usage is TRBV7-3 and J usage is TRBJ2-7; 12 nucleotides agree with TRBD2. Germline assignment: CDR1 SGHTA and CDR2 FQGTGA. The V and J ends lost 2 bases and 4 bases, in that order; junction bases with no gene match: 3. This CDR3 contains 15 residues. The CDR3 nucleotides read TGTGCCAGCAGCTTATCGACTAGCGGGGGTTACGAGCAGTACTTC. Encoded protein: CASSLSTSGGYEQYF.

The gene calls are TRBV5-1 and TRBJ2-7, with TRBD1 matching over 8 bases. The germline V gene has CDR1 SGHRS and CDR2 YFSETQ. This CDR3 contains 14 residues. Trimming removed 4 bases from V and 3 bases from J; junction bases left unmatched: 6. The CDR3 loop is CASSAGQGVYEQYF. CDR3 in DNA: TGCGCCAGCAGCGCCGGACAGGGTGTCTACGAGCAGTACTTC.

The genes are TRBV29-1 and TRBJ2-5; 14 bases align to TRBD2. CDR3 length: 16 residues. V was pared by 1 base and J by 5 bases, with 6 bases of the junction left unmatched. CDR1 and CDR2 from the germline V gene are SQVTM and ANQGSEA. CDR3 amino acids: CSVEGLAGGRGETQYF. In nucleotides, the CDR3 is TGCAGCGTTGAAGGACTAGCGGGAGGGCGTGGGGAGACCCAGTACTTC.

The CDR3 reads CASSIRDRDSPLHF. CDR3 in DNA: TGTGCCAGTAGTATACGGGACAGGGATTCACCCCTCCACTTT. The chain combines TRBV19 with TRBJ1-6; 9 bases are a match to TRBD1. The CDR3 contains 14 residues. The V gene's germline CDR1 is LNHDA and CDR2 SQIVND (reference sequence). The trim removed 2 bases at V and 8 bases at J, leaving 1 base unmatched.

The rearrangement links TRBV5-4 to TRBJ1-2, with 7 bases matching TRBD1. The V gene end was trimmed by 3 bases and the J gene end by 3 bases; junction bases not matched to a gene: 5. CDR1 is SGHNT, CDR2 YYREEE, per germline (reference sequence). The CDR3 has 14 residues. CDR3 in amino acids: CASSSHRGDYGYTF. The CDR3 DNA sequence: TGTGCCAGCAGCTCTCACAGGGGTGACTATGGCTACACCTTC.